This is a list of T cell receptor beta chains from one sample in a study of CD8 T cells in Susac syndrome. TCRdb processed the immunoSEQ multiplex PCR reads anew with MiXCR; each CDR3 protein has one entry. The repertoire holds a few hundred thousand distinct CDR3 sequences, with around 93% as singletons. The material sequenced was CD4+ T cells from PBMCs. The receptors were sampled from a human donor with multiple sclerosis. The CDR3 runs from the conserved cysteine through the conserved F or W. A D gene is named only where the DNA matches it firmly. Only some rows state a clone size, as once, few, many or a class for expanded clones.

V gene,D gene,clone size,J gene,CDR3 DNA,CDR3 protein
TRBV25-1,NA,NA,TRBJ2-2,TGTGCCAGCAGTGAATCTGGGGGGACCAACACCGGGGAGCTGTTTTTT,CASSESGGTNTGELFF
TRBV12-5,TRBD2,NA,TRBJ2-1,TGTGCTAGTGGTGGGGGGACTAGCGGCTACAATGAGCAGTTCTTC,CASGGGTSGYNEQFF
TRBV15,TRBD1,NA,TRBJ1-2,TGTGCCACCAGCAGAGATCGCGGGACAGGGGGCTATGGCTACACCTTC,CATSRDRGTGGYGYTF
TRBV7-8,TRBD1,NA,TRBJ2-7,TGTGCCAGCAGCATCCGGGACAGGGGGCCATATGAGCAGTACTTC,CASSIRDRGPYEQYF
TRBV2,NA,NA,TRBJ1-5,TGTGCCAGCAGTGAAGCGCTTCTGGGCGCTAGCAATCAGCCCCAGCATTTT,CASSEALLGASNQPQHF
TRBV24-1,NA,NA,TRBJ1-1,TGTGCCACCAGTGCCACCCCCGGGGGGGCTTTGAACACTGAAGCTTTCTTT,CATSATPGGALNTEAFF
TRBV12-3/TRBV12-4,NA,NA,TRBJ2-2,TGTGCCAGCAGTTTAGCGTCCCGAAGGGGGATCTTCACGAACACCGGGGAGCTGTTTTTT,CASSLASRRGIFTNTGELFF
TRBV7-9,NA,NA,TRBJ1-1,TGTGCCAGCAGCTTAAACGGGCGGGACGGAGCTTTCTTT,CASSLNGRDGAFF
TRBV29-1,NA,NA,TRBJ2-1,TGCAGCGTTGAAGCATTACAGTACAATGAGCAGTTCTTC,CSVEALQYNEQFF
TRBV2,NA,NA,TRBJ2-4,TGTGCCAGCAGTGGGGACGGAATGCTAGCCAAAAACATTCAGTACTTC,CASSGDGMLAKNIQYF
TRBV20-1,NA,NA,TRBJ2-1,TGCAGTGCTACCGAGGGGGCGGGGGTGGCCTACAATGAGCAGTTCTTC,CSATEGAGVAYNEQFF
TRBV19,NA,NA,TRBJ2-5,TGTGCCAGTAGTACGGTTGGAGAGACCCAGTACTTC,CASSTVGETQYF
TRBV7-3,NA,NA,TRBJ1-4,TGTGCCAGCAGCTCGACGCTTAGGGGAGAAAAACTGTTTTTT,CASSSTLRGEKLFF
TRBV3-1,TRBD2,NA,TRBJ2-7,TGTGCCAGCAGCCTTCCCGCTAGCGGGGGGGCGAACGAGCAGTACTTC,CASSLPASGGANEQYF
TRBV5-4,NA,once,TRBJ2-2,TGTGCCAGCAGCGGCAATCAGGGTACCGGGGAGCTGTTTTTT,CASSGNQGTGELFF
TRBV7-9,NA,once,TRBJ1-1,TGTGCCAGCAGCTTAGCGGGAAGGGGCGGACATACTGAAGCTTTCTTT,CASSLAGRGGHTEAFF
TRBV3-1,NA,NA,TRBJ2-4,TGTGCCAGCAGCCAAGACCCCACGGTACCGTACTTC,CASSQDPTVPYF
TRBV29-1,TRBD1,few,TRBJ1-3,TGCAGCGTGGGGACAGGGCACTCTGGAAACACCATATATTTT,CSVGTGHSGNTIYF
TRBV20-1,TRBD2,NA,TRBJ2-3,TGCAGTGCTAGAGATCTGCTAGCGGGGAGTTCAGATACGCAGTATTTT,CSARDLLAGSSDTQYF
TRBV4-1,TRBD2,NA,TRBJ2-3,TGCGCCAGCAGCCAGGGACTAGCGGGGGTTGGTACGCAGTATTTT,CASSQGLAGVGTQYF
TRBV5-1,NA,NA,TRBJ1-6,TGCGCCAGCAGCTTGGGGCCAGGGGATAATTCACCCCTCCACTTT,CASSLGPGDNSPLHF
TRBV3-1,NA,once,TRBJ2-1,TGTGCCAGCAGCCAAGATTTGGCCGGAAACAATGAGCAGTTCTTC,CASSQDLAGNNEQFF
TRBV10-3,TRBD1,NA,TRBJ1-2,TGTGCCATCAAAACATCACAGGGGTATGGCTACACCTTC,CAIKTSQGYGYTF
TRBV19,TRBD1,NA,TRBJ1-1,TGTGCCAGCGGGGACAGCCTAATGAACACTGAAGCTTTCTTT,CASGDSLMNTEAFF
TRBV6-5,TRBD1,NA,TRBJ1-2,TGTGCCAGCAGCCCCCGCGCGGACAGGCTCCATGGCTACACCTTC,CASSPRADRLHGYTF
TRBV6-6,NA,NA,TRBJ1-6,TGTGCCAGCAGCCAACGCCCGCGTGATAATTCACCCCTCCACTTT,CASSQRPRDNSPLHF
TRBV5-1,NA,NA,TRBJ2-2,TGCGCCAGCAGCTCCCAGGGGCCCGCGGGCGGGGAGCTGTTTTTT,CASSSQGPAGGELFF
TRBV4-1,NA,NA,TRBJ2-2,TGCGCCAGCAGCCGGGGGGCGATAGCGAACACCGGGGAGCTGTTTTTT,CASSRGAIANTGELFF
TRBV2,NA,NA,TRBJ1-2,TGTGCCAGCAGTGGGGCCAGTACTAACTATGGCTACACCTTC,CASSGASTNYGYTF
TRBV2,NA,NA,TRBJ1-2,TGTGCCAGCAGTATTGAGGATGGCTACACCTTC,CASSIEDGYTF
TRBV28,NA,NA,TRBJ1-2,TGTGCCAGCAGTTTTCCCAGGCCTCCACTATTACGCTACACCTTC,CASSFPRPPLLRYTF
TRBV9,TRBD1,NA,TRBJ2-2,TGTGCCAGCAGCCCCCAAGGGGGCGTCAACACCGGGGAGCTGTTTTTT,CASSPQGGVNTGELFF
TRBV3-1,NA,NA,TRBJ2-5,TGTGCCAGCAGCCAATCGGGGACTTCCCGAAAAGAGACCCAGTACTTC,CASSQSGTSRKETQYF
TRBV12-3/TRBV12-4,NA,NA,TRBJ2-6,TGTGCCAGCAGTGCCCGACGTTCTCTATCTGGGGCCAACGTCCTGACTTTC,CASSARRSLSGANVLTF
TRBV18,NA,NA,TRBJ2-1,TGTGCCAGCTCACCGCAGGGACTCTCCAATGAGCAGTTCTTC,CASSPQGLSNEQFF
TRBV24-1,NA,NA,TRBJ2-5,TGTGCCACCGGCGAAGGCGGGCGGTCTAGAGAGACCCAGTACTTC,CATGEGGRSRETQYF
TRBV29-1,TRBD1,NA,TRBJ2-3,TGCAGCGTTTTCGGACAGGTTGCAGATACGCAGTATTTT,CSVFGQVADTQYF
TRBV5-6,NA,NA,TRBJ1-1,TGTGCCAGCAGCCGCGGGCGTATGAACACTGAAGCTTTCTTT,CASSRGRMNTEAFF
TRBV24-1,NA,NA,TRBJ1-1,TGTGCCACCTCCGGGGGGGGGAGGAACACTGAAGCTTTCTTT,CATSGGGRNTEAFF
TRBV11-2,NA,NA,TRBJ2-5,TGTGCCAGCAGCGGGATCCGACGCAGACAAGAGACCCAGTACTTC,CASSGIRRRQETQYF
TRBV5-1,TRBD1,NA,TRBJ2-7,TGCGCCAGCAACGTCTTTCGACCGGGACAGCTAACCTACGAGCAGTACTTC,CASNVFRPGQLTYEQYF
TRBV2,NA,NA,TRBJ1-6,TGTGCCAGCAGTGAACACGAAACAACCGGTAATTCACCCCTCCACTTT,CASSEHETTGNSPLHF
TRBV6-2/TRBV6-3,TRBD2,NA,TRBJ2-2,TGTGCCAGCAGCCCCACTAGCGACACCGGGGAGCTGTTTTTT,CASSPTSDTGELFF
TRBV5-4,NA,NA,TRBJ1-1,TGTGCCAGCAGCTTGGAAGGACGGGGGCTCTCTGAAGCTTTCTTT,CASSLEGRGLSEAFF
TRBV5-5,TRBD1,NA,TRBJ2-6,TGTGCCAGCAGCTTGGCGACAGGGAACGGGGCCAACGTCCTGACTTTC,CASSLATGNGANVLTF
TRBV7-9,NA,NA,TRBJ2-1,TGTGCCAGCAGCCTGACAACCTACAATGAGCAGTTCTTC,CASSLTTYNEQFF
TRBV18,NA,NA,TRBJ1-1,TGTGCCAGCTCACCACTGAATCCGGGAGGTGAAGCTTTCTTT,CASSPLNPGGEAFF
TRBV20-1,TRBD1,once,TRBJ1-6,TGCAGTGCCCCTCGACAGGGGACAACCTATAATTCACCCCTCCACTTT,CSAPRQGTTYNSPLHF
TRBV29-1,NA,NA,TRBJ2-7,TGCAGCGTTGTGCGACGGGGGGCGTACGAGCAGTACTTC,CSVVRRGAYEQYF
TRBV9,TRBD1,NA,TRBJ2-7,TGTGCCAGCAGCGCCGGGACAGGGGGCACGTACGAGCAGTACTTC,CASSAGTGGTYEQYF
TRBV5-1,TRBD1,NA,TRBJ2-7,TGCGCCAGCAGCCAAGTGACAGGGGACGCCTACGAGCAGTACTTC,CASSQVTGDAYEQYF
TRBV3-1,TRBD2,NA,TRBJ2-1,TGTGCCAGCAGCCCTCTACTAGCGGGAGGGATTGGTGAGCAGTTCTTC,CASSPLLAGGIGEQFF
TRBV7-6,NA,NA,TRBJ2-1,TGTGCCAGCAGCTTGGGGGTGCAAGGCAATGAGCAGTTCTTC,CASSLGVQGNEQFF